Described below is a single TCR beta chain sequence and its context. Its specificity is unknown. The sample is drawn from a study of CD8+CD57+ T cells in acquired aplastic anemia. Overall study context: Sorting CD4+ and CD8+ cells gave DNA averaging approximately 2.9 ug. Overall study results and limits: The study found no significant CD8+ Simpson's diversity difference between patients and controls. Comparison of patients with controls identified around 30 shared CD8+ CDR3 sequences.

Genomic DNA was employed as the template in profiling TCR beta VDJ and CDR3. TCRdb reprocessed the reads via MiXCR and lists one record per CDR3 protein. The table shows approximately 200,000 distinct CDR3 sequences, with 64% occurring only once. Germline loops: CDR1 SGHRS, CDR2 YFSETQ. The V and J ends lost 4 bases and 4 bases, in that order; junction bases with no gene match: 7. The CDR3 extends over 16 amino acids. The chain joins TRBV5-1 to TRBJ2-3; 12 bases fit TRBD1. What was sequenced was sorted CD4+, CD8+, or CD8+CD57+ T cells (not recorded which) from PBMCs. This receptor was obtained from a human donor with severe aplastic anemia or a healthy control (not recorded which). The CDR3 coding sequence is TGCGCCAGCAGCCCGGGACAGGGGGCTGGGGCAGATACGCAGTATTTT. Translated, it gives CASSPGQGAGADTQYF.